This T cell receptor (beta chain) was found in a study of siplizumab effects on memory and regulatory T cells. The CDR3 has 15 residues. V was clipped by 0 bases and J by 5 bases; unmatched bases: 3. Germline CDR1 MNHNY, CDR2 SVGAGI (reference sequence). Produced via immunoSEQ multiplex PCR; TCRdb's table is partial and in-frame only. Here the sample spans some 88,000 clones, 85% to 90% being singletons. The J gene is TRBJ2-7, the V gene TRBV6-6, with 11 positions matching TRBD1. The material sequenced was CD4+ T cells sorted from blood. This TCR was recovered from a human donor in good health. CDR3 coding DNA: TGTGCCAGCAGTTACTCGAAGGGACAGGGGGACGAGCAGTACTTC. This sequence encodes CASSYSKGQGDEQYF.